A single T cell receptor beta chain is shown here with its context. The sample originates from a study of blood T cell repertoires in COVID-19. In the study overall: Nucleic acid was either cDNA or gDNA, and it came from T cells, B-cell-depleted T cells, or PBMCs.

Methods used by the authors: Nucleated cell counts were estimated from reference gene primer amplification. Generated by immunoSEQ multiplex PCR, the TCRdb table keeps only in-frame clones and is missing some. V, J and clone size are taken as reported in that table, and D and trimming were inferred from the DNA itself. This sample has about 350,000 clones; approximately 89% occur once, and the top ten carry 3.9%. This CDR3 has 14 amino acids. V was pared by 11 bases and J by 8 bases, with 16 bases of the junction left unmatched. Germline V lookup: CDR1 MDHEN, CDR2 SYDVKM. This chain links TRBV28 with TRBJ1-2; 8 bases fit TRBD1. The receptor comes from a woman aged 60 to 75 with COVID-19, enrolled during active disease. Sequencing input: peripheral blood. This CDR3 reads CAGSDREKLPGYTF. The CDR3 DNA reads TGTGCCGGCTCGGACAGGGAGAAGCTTCCCGGCTACACCTTC.